These 28 T cell receptor beta chains came from one sample sequenced in a study of OX40 agonist ivuxolimab in advanced cancers. The protocol was immunoSEQ multiplex PCR, while the TCRdb copy is restricted to in-frame clones and leaves out a portion. Among some 40,000 clones, over 80% were seen once, and the ten largest hold 25% to 30%. This specimen was CD4+ or CD8+ T cells sorted from blood, taken in a trial of the OX40 agonist ivuxolimab. These receptors were taken from an adult with an advanced solid tumor such as melanoma, head and neck, liver or kidney cancer.

The chain has TRBV7-9 and TRBJ2-7, with D perhaps TRBD1 (8 bases). The CDR3 loop spans 14 amino acids. Trimming took off 4 bases at V and 4 bases at J, with 14 bases between the two ends. CDR1 is SEHNR and CDR2 is FQNEAQ in the germline V gene (reference sequence). DNA for the CDR3: TGTGCCAGCAGCTCAGGACAGGGAGGGTACGAGCAGTACTTC. Amino acid sequence: CASSSGQGGYEQYF. Using reference TRBV7-9 and TRBJ2-7 for the parts outside the CDR3, the full variable domain is DTGVSQNPRHKITKRGQNVTFRCDPISEHNRLYWYRQTLGQGPEFLTYFQNEAQLEKSRLLSDRFSAERPKGSFSTLEIQRTEQGDSAMYLCASSSGQGGYEQYFGPGTRLTVT.

In this sample, this clone turned up once. The CDR3 DNA reads as TGCGCCAGCAGTGCCCAGGATGAAAGGGCTGAGCAGTTCTTC. Translating it yields CASSAQDERAEQFF. The rearrangement uses TRBV10-1 and TRBJ2-1; D gene ambiguous. This CDR3 contains 14 residues. Germline lookup yields CDR1 WNHNN and CDR2 SYGVQD (reference sequence). The ends were cut back, 4 bases at V and 9 bases at J, with 16 bases in the middle.

In this sample, this clone turned up a few times. The chain employs TRBV9 and TRBJ1-2; D perhaps matches TRBD1 (6 bases). Germline assignment: CDR1 SGDLS and CDR2 YYNGEE. V was cut by 3 bases and J by 8 bases, with 26 bases left in between. The CDR3 loop spans 17 amino acids. The CDR3 protein is CASSDAQGTGGSGGYTF. As DNA, the CDR3 is TGTGCCAGCAGCGACGCTCAGGGCACGGGGGGCTCTGGCGGCTACACCTTC.

The chain uses TRBV5-4 and TRBJ2-1, with D maybe TRBD1 (6 bases). V gave up 5 bases and J gave up 10 bases, with 16 bases separating them. Per the germline V gene, CDR1 is SGHNT and CDR2 is YYREEE (reference sequence). The CDR3 runs to 13 residues. In nucleotides, the CDR3 is TGTGCCAGCAGGGGAGACCTGACAGGCGAGCAGTTCTTC. Translation gives CASRGDLTGEQFF.

This clone was detected only once. The genes are TRBV27 and TRBJ2-5, with 11 nucleotides matching TRBD2. V lost 2 bases to trimming and J lost 1 base; unmatched junction nucleotides: 12. The CDR3 spans 19 residues. CDR1 MNHEY and CDR2 SMNVEV come from the germline V gene (reference sequence). CDR3 sequence (DNA): TGTGCCAGCAGTTTAGTTCGGGGCGGGACTAGCGGTCTCCAAGAGACCCAGTACTTC. It is translated as CASSLVRGGTSGLQETQYF.

This chain uses TRBV2 with TRBJ2-7, with D maybe TRBD2 (6 bases). The CDR3 is made up of 13 amino acids. Germline loops: CDR1 SNHLY, CDR2 FYNNEI. Deletions cut 4 bases from V and 0 bases from J, with 7 bases between. In DNA, the CDR3 is TGTGCCAGCAGTGGGGGGGACTCCTACGAGCAGTACTTC. Its translation: CASSGGDSYEQYF.

The chain employs TRBV6-5 and TRBJ2-7; 9 bases fit TRBD2. This CDR3 comprises 15 residues. Trimming cost V 3 bases and J 3 bases; bases outside gene matches: 6. CDR1 and CDR2 from the germline V gene are MNHEY and SVGAGI. The CDR3: CASSYRREGYYEQYF. The CDR3 DNA sequence: TGTGCCAGCAGTTATCGGCGGGAGGGCTACTACGAGCAGTACTTC.

The rearrangement uses TRBV4-1 and TRBJ2-7, with no clear D. Trimming left V 3 bases short and J 3 bases short, with 9 bases between. The CDR3 runs 13 residues. From germline, CDR1 is MGHRA and CDR2 YSYEKL. The CDR3 loop is CASSHSPDYEQYF. In nucleotides, the CDR3 is TGCGCCAGCAGCCATAGTCCAGACTACGAGCAGTACTTC.

The chain is built from TRBV28 and TRBJ2-7, with TRBD2 identical over 12 bases. The germline CDR1 and CDR2 sequences are MDHEN and SYDVKM. This CDR3 region has 15 residues. Unmatched junction bases numbered 5, after V lost 5 bases and J lost 3 bases. Here the CDR3 DNA reads TGTGCCAGCAGTATAAGGACTAGCGGGAACTACGAGCAGTACTTC. Translating gives CASSIRTSGNYEQYF.

The V and J genes are TRBV6-5 and TRBJ1-2; TRBD1 might be the D (5 bases). The CDR3 runs to 14 residues. Trimming left V 5 bases short and J 3 bases short, with 13 bases between. Germline CDR1 and CDR2: MNHEY and SVGAGI. This CDR3 reads CASSPEDTHYGYTF. Here the CDR3 DNA reads TGTGCCAGCAGTCCTGAGGACACTCACTATGGCTACACCTTC.

J is TRBJ2-3 and V is TRBV7-9; 7 bases align to TRBD2. Germline V gene lookup returns CDR1 SEHNR and CDR2 FQNEAQ (reference sequence). The CDR3 contains 15 residues. V shed 6 bases, J shed 1 base, and the junction held 7 bases outside the gene matches. CDR3 loop: CASSFSGFGTDTQYF. CDR3 nucleotides: TGTGCCAGCAGTTTTAGCGGGTTCGGCACAGATACGCAGTATTTT.

This chain uses TRBV13 with TRBJ1-2, with D possibly TRBD1 on 5 matching bases. This CDR3 has 15 amino acids. V lost 3 bases and J 0 bases, leaving 11 bases between the germline ends. The germline CDR1 and CDR2 sequences are PRHDT and FYEKMQ (reference sequence). Written as DNA, the CDR3 is TGTGCCAGCAGCTTTAGGGGAGTGGCTAACTATGGCTACACCTTC. Translation gives CASSFRGVANYGYTF.

The chain is built from TRBV27 and TRBJ1-4; the D gene is possibly TRBD1 (6 bases). CDR3 length: 14 residues. Germline CDR1 is MNHEY and CDR2 is SMNVEV (reference sequence). Trimming stripped 6 bases from V and 7 bases from J, with 15 bases between. The CDR3, as DNA: TGTGCCAGCAGATTGACAGGTTCGTCTGAAAAACTGTTTTTT. Translated: CASRLTGSSEKLFF.

In this sample, this clone is medium-sized (0.01 to 0.1%). V and J are TRBV29-1 and TRBJ2-1, with 10 bases identical to TRBD2. The CDR3 covers 20 residues. Germline loops: CDR1 SQVTM, CDR2 ANQGSEA. V dropped 1 base and J dropped 0; count of bases not matched to a gene: 15. CDR3 sequence (DNA): TGCAGCGTTGAAGGCATAGCGGGAGGCTCGTCCATCAGCTCCTACAATGAGCAGTTCTTC. It specifies CSVEGIAGGSSISSYNEQFF.

This chain uses TRBV15 with TRBJ1-2; perhaps TRBD1 as D (6 bases). V was clipped by 0 bases and J by 2 bases, with 13 bases between them. Germline V CDR1 and CDR2: LNHNV, YYDKDF (reference sequence). The CDR3 length is 16 residues. CDR3: CATSRDRAGDNYGYTF. CDR3 nucleotide sequence: TGTGCCACCAGCAGAGATAGGGCAGGGGACAACTATGGCTACACCTTC.

This clone was counted a single time. The V call is TRBV6-5, the J call TRBJ1-5, with TRBD1 matching 8 bases. Germline V CDR1 and CDR2: MNHEY, SVGAGI. V gave up 0 bases and J gave up 6 bases; unmatched junction bases: 4. The CDR3 length is 15 residues. As DNA, the CDR3 is TGTGCCAGCAGTTACTCATCAGGGGGCGGTCAGCCCCAGCATTTT. This codes for CASSYSSGGGQPQHF.

The chain combines TRBV10-3 with TRBJ2-1, with 8 bases aligning to TRBD1. CDR3 size: 16 residues. V was clipped by 10 bases and J by 7 bases; unmatched bases: 18. CDR1 and CDR2 (germline): ENHRY, SYGVKD. The DNA of the CDR3 is TGTGCCACCATCCCTGGGACAGGCCTGGAAAGAAATGAGCAGTTCTTC. Amino acids: CATIPGTGLERNEQFF.

V is TRBV9 and J is TRBJ2-3, with D uncertain. Trimming left V 0 bases short and J 2 bases short, with 10 bases between. The CDR3 contains 15 residues. Germline V gene data show CDR1 as SGDLS and CDR2 as YYNGEE. The CDR3 region is CASSVGSISTDTQYF. DNA of the CDR3: TGTGCCAGCAGCGTAGGGAGTATTTCCACAGATACGCAGTATTTT. Supplemented by reference TRBV9 and TRBJ2-3, the full variable domain reads DSGVTQTPKHLITATGQRVTLRCSPRSGDLSVYWYQQSLDQGLQFLIQYYNGEERAKGNILERFSAQQFPDLHSELNLSSLELGDSALYFCASSVGSISTDTQYFGPGTRLTVL.

The V gene is TRBV15, the J gene TRBJ2-7, with a tentative D call TRBD2 (6 bases). Trimming removed 5 bases at V and 4 bases at J, with 21 bases between. This CDR3 spans 16 amino acids. CDR1 is LNHNV, CDR2 YYDKDF, per germline (reference sequence). In DNA form, the CDR3 reads TGTGCCACCAGCCCCAGAGGACGGGAGAAACATTACGAGCAGTACTTC. As protein: CATSPRGREKHYEQYF.

The chain carries TRBV4-2 and TRBJ1-4; perhaps TRBD1 as D (6 bases). This CDR3 spans 16 amino acids. The V end was cut by 1 base, the J end by 7 bases, with 16 bases between. Germline loops: CDR1 LGHNA, CDR2 YNFKEQ. This CDR3 is CASSQGGQGWGEKLFF. Written as DNA, the CDR3 is TGTGCCAGCAGCCAAGGAGGTCAGGGGTGGGGTGAAAAACTGTTTTTT.

The chain carries TRBV7-6 and TRBJ2-2, with no clear D. V dropped 1 base and J dropped 6 bases, with 3 bases sitting between them. The CDR3 runs 12 residues. In germline, CDR1 is SGHVS, CDR2 FNYEAQ. CDR3 protein: CASSLVSGELFF. The CDR3 DNA is TGTGCCAGCAGCTTAGTTTCCGGGGAGCTGTTTTTT.

The chain combines TRBV7-3 with TRBJ2-2; 9 bases map to TRBD2. V shed 0 bases, J shed 5 bases, and the junction held 1 base outside the gene matches. The CDR3 loop spans 15 amino acids. From germline, CDR1 is SGHTA and CDR2 FQGTGA. CDR3 residues: CASSLTSGSTGELFF. For the CDR3, the DNA is TGTGCCAGCAGCTTAACTAGCGGGAGTACCGGGGAGCTGTTTTTT.

The CDR3 nucleotides are TGTGCCAGTAGCTTCGGGCCCCCGAGTCCCAATGAGCAGTTCTTC. Its translation: CASSFGPPSPNEQFF. The J gene is TRBJ2-1, the V gene TRBV19; no firm D call. The CDR3 has 15 amino acids. Germline V gene lookup returns CDR1 LNHDA and CDR2 SQIVND (reference sequence). Trimming left V 6 bases short and J 6 bases short, with 18 bases between.

The chain joins TRBV5-1 to TRBJ1-1; D gene uncertain. This CDR3 has 13 amino acids. V was clipped by 0 bases and J by 8 bases, with 11 bases between them. Germline V gives CDR1 SGHRS, CDR2 YFSETQ. For the CDR3, the DNA is TGCGCCAGCAGCTTGGATAGCCGGTTCGAAGCTTTCTTT. Protein product: CASSLDSRFEAFF. The variable domain in full, completed from reference TRBV5-1 and TRBJ1-1, reads KAGVTQTPRYLIKTRGQQVTLSCSPISGHRSVSWYQQTPGQGLQFLFEYFSETQRNKGNFPGRFSGRQFSNSRSEMNVSTLELGDSALYLCASSLDSRFEAFFGQGTRLTVV.

The V and J genes are TRBV19 and TRBJ1-5; maybe TRBD1 (5 bases). V lost 8 bases to trimming and J lost 5 bases, with 13 bases between them. The CDR3 is 13 amino acids. Looked up from germline, CDR1 is LNHDA and CDR2 is SQIVND (reference sequence). In nucleotides, the CDR3 is TGTGCCAGTTGTTTTGGGACGCATCAGCCCCAGCATTTT. Translating it yields CASCFGTHQPQHF.

The gene calls are TRBV28 and TRBJ2-4, with 7 nucleotides matching TRBD2. Germline trimming cut 2 bases from V and 0 bases from J; bases unmatched to any gene: 13. The germline V gene encodes CDR1 MDHEN and CDR2 SYDVKM. The CDR3 runs 19 residues. CDR3 bases: TGTGCCAGCAGTTTAACGGCGGTCCGGAGCGGGATAGCCAAAAACATTCAGTACTTC. This sequence encodes CASSLTAVRSGIAKNIQYF.

In this sample, this clone turned up once. The chain combines TRBV19 with TRBJ2-7; TRBD2 matches 9 bases. The CDR3 totals 16 residues. CDR1 LNHDA and CDR2 SQIVND come from the germline V gene (reference sequence). Trimming cost V 6 bases and J 1 base; bases outside gene matches: 10. The CDR3 loop reads CASRLAGNIGSYEQYF. CDR3 DNA: TGTGCCAGTAGACTAGCGGGTAATATTGGGTCCTACGAGCAGTACTTC. The whole variable domain, remainder taken from reference TRBV19 and TRBJ2-7, is DGGITQSPKYLFRKEGQNVTLSCEQNLNHDAMYWYRQDPGQGLRLIYYSQIVNDFQKGDIAEGYSVSREKKESFPLTVTSAQKNPTAFYLCASRLAGNIGSYEQYFGPGTRLTVT.

J is TRBJ2-7 and V is TRBV4-1, with D possibly matching TRBD1 (6 bases). CDR1 MGHRA and CDR2 YSYEKL come from the germline V gene. There are 14 residues in the CDR3. The V end lost 2 bases, the J end lost 1 base, and 9 bases lay between the germline ends. For the CDR3, the DNA is TGCGCCAGCAGCCAAACAGGGTTTTCCTACGAGCAGTACTTC. This encodes CASSQTGFSYEQYF.